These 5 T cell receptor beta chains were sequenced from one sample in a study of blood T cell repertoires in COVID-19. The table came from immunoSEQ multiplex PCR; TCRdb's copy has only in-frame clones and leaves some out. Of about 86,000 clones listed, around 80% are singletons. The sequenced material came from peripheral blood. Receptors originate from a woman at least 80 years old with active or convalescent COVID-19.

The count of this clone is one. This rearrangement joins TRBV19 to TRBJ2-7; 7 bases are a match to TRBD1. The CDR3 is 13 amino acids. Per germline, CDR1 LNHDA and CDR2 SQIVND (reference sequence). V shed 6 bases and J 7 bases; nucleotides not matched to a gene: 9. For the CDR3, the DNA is TGTGCCAGTAGCCCAGGGACAGTGGGAGAGCAGTACTTC. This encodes CASSPGTVGEQYF.

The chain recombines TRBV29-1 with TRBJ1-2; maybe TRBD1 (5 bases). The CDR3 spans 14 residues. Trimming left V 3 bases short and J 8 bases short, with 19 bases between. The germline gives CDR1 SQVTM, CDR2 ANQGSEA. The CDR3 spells CSVEILQVARGYTF. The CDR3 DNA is TGCAGCGTTGAGATTTTACAGGTGGCGAGGGGCTACACCTTC.

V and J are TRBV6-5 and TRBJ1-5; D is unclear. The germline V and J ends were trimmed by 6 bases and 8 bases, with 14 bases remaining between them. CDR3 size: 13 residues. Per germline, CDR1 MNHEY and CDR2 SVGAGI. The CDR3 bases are TGTGCCAGCAGCCCACGACTGGAGGAGCCCCAGCATTTT. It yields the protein CASSPRLEEPQHF.

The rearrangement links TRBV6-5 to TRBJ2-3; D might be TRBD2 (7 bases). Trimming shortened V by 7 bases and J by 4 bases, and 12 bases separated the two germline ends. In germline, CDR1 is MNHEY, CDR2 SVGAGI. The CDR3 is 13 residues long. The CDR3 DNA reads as TGTGCCAGCAACGCGGGGGCGCCAGATACGCAGTATTTT. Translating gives CASNAGAPDTQYF.

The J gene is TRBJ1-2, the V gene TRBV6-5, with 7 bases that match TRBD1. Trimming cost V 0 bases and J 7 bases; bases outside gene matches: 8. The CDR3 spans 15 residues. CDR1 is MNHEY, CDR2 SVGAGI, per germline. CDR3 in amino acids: CASSYSTLDRAGYTF. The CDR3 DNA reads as TGTGCCAGCAGTTACTCTACCTTAGACAGGGCTGGCTACACCTTC.